What follows is one T cell receptor beta chain and its context. Whoever was chosen for sequencing had shown CD8+CD57+ cell expansion by flow cytometry. This specimen belongs to a study of CD8+CD57+ T cells in acquired aplastic anemia. The junction had 11 bases not matched to a gene; V was cut back by 1 base and J by 7 bases. CDR3 length equals 16 residues. Per the germline V gene, CDR1 is SGHNT and CDR2 is YYREEE (reference sequence). Profiles of TCR beta VDJ and CDR3 were generated from a genomic DNA template. TCRdb used MiXCR to reprocess the reads, holding one entry per CDR3 protein. Found here are fewer than 200,000 distinct CDR3 sequences, around 50% of them singletons; the top ten hold roughly 13%.

The genes are TRBV5-4 and TRBJ2-3; the match to TRBD1 covers 8 bases. The sequenced sample was sorted CD4+, CD8+, or CD8+CD57+ T cells (not recorded which) from PBMCs. The TCR sequence derives from a human donor with aplastic anemia. CDR3 in DNA: TGTGCCAGCAGCTTGTTTGACAGGGGTTTTTCAAATACGCAGTATTTT. Its protein is CASSLFDRGFSNTQYF.